The present T cell receptor (beta chain) was sequenced within a study of cytomegalovirus exposure and HLA in healthy donors. Study-wide points: Most sequenced TCRs were rare (though some public TCRs occurred in many donors). Presence/absence comparisons presumed near-even sequencing depth among donors. TCR beta V segments were, for the most part, productive about 87% or about 30% of the time in an earlier analysis.

Turning to this clone: Its antigen is undetermined.

With 60 Vbeta and 13 Jbeta primers, the PCR was carried out. Sequenced by immunoSEQ multiplex PCR; TCRdb stores in-frame clones only, minus some. The sample has around 64,000 clones, approximately 83% seen once. There are 15 residues in the CDR3. Trimming shortened V by 0 bases and J by 4 bases, and 11 bases separated the two germline ends. Germline-derived CDR1 and CDR2 are SGDLS and YYNGEE. Sequenced: PBMCs. The V call is TRBV9, the J call TRBJ2-1, with D maybe TRBD1 (7 bases). The TCR originated in a female donor in good health and CMV-seronegative. The CDR3 protein is CASSVGGDRYNEQFF. In DNA form, the CDR3 reads TGTGCCAGCAGCGTAGGGGGGGACAGATACAATGAGCAGTTCTTC.